The present T cell receptor beta chain was sequenced within a study of blood T cell repertoires in COVID-19. The germline gives CDR1 SGDLS, CDR2 YYNGEE. This CDR3 has 12 amino acids. The V and J ends lost 2 bases and 3 bases respectively, with 3 bases between them. The table came from immunoSEQ multiplex PCR; TCRdb's copy has only in-frame clones and leaves some out. The table includes about 320,000 clones, roughly 86% detected once. This chain joins TRBV9 and TRBJ1-3; no clear D gene. This clonotype originated in a woman between 18 and 29 years old who had recovered from COVID-19. Sequencing was performed on PBMCs or T cells enriched from blood (not recorded which). CDR3 region: CASSVFGNTIYF. For the CDR3, the DNA is TGTGCCAGCAGCGTCTTTGGAAACACCATATATTTT.